Each of the 15 T cell receptor beta chains below was sequenced from the same sample in a study of identifying expanded T cells in peripheral blood (dated by TCRdb to about 2019). The library was built by means of the immunoSEQ multiplex PCR assay. The clones in this table, taken by TCRdb from immuneACCESS, are in-frame only. Not every clone is retained; where verified, under half of the shortfall comes from an unresolved V gene, and the cause of the rest is unknown. This sample comprises around 84,000 clones, approximately 90% of them detected only once. The top ten clonotypes cover around 7% of the sample. The sequenced material came from blood. These receptor sequences come from a person aged 18 to 70 in good health.

The rearrangement joins TRBV2 to TRBJ1-1, with no clear D. The CDR3 contains 12 residues. CDR1 is SNHLY, CDR2 FYNNEI, per germline. V gave up 11 bases and J gave up 1 base, with 11 bases separating them. Written as DNA, the CDR3 is TGTGCCTGGGCTCGGGGGAACACTGAAGCTTTCTTT. It encodes CAWARGNTEAFF.

The gene calls are TRBV27 and TRBJ2-6; 7 nucleotides align to TRBD1. V was pared by 0 bases and J by 0 bases, with 8 bases of the junction left unmatched. CDR1 and CDR2 (germline): MNHEY, SMNVEV (reference sequence). CDR3 length: 19 residues. DNA for the CDR3: TGTGCCAGCAGTTTATCGTGGGGACGACAGGGCTCTGGGGCCAACGTCCTGACTTTC. Protein sequence: CASSLSWGRQGSGANVLTF.

CDR3 DNA: TGTGCCAGCAGCGAGGACAGCAATGAGCAGTTCTTC. Residues: CASSEDSNEQFF. The chain combines TRBV5-6 with TRBJ2-1; D might be TRBD1 (6 bases). This CDR3 comprises 12 residues. V was clipped by 4 bases and J by 6 bases, with 8 bases between them. From germline, CDR1 is SGHDT and CDR2 YYEEEE.

The CDR3 nucleotides are TGTGCCAGCAGTTATACATTTAACTATGGCTACACCTTC. Encoded protein: CASSYTFNYGYTF. The chain couples TRBV6-5 to TRBJ1-2; D is unclear. V shed 3 bases and J shed 1 base, with 6 bases lying between them. This CDR3 comprises 13 residues. The germline gives CDR1 MNHEY, CDR2 SVGAGI.

The CDR3 here is CASSRQGADTEAFF. The CDR3 bases are TGTGCCAGCAGCCGGCAGGGGGCTGACACTGAAGCTTTCTTT. The genes are TRBV7-3 and TRBJ1-1; TRBD1 matches at 8 bases. Germline CDR1 and CDR2: SGHTA and FQGTGA. The CDR3 sequence is 14 residues long. V dropped 5 bases and J dropped 3; count of bases not matched to a gene: 5.

This clone has only one observation. This chain joins TRBV6-5 and TRBJ1-2; D remains unclear. Between the trimmed V and J ends, which lost 5 bases and 7 bases, there was a span of 14 bases. The V gene's germline CDR1 is MNHEY and CDR2 SVGAGI. CDR3 length equals 13 residues. The CDR3 spells CASSPQTLSGYTF. The CDR3 DNA is TGTGCCAGCAGTCCTCAGACTTTGAGTGGCTACACCTTC.

The rearrangement links TRBV5-4 to TRBJ1-1, with 8 bases that match TRBD1. The CDR3 sequence is 15 residues long. V shed 0 bases and J 3 bases; nucleotides not matched to a gene: 4. Germline V gives CDR1 SGHNT, CDR2 YYREEE (reference sequence). CDR3 protein: CASSLGQGADTEAFF. CDR3 nucleotides: TGTGCCAGCAGCTTGGGGCAGGGGGCCGACACTGAAGCTTTCTTT. Complete variable domain (other parts from reference TRBV5-4 and TRBJ1-1): ETGVTQSPTHLIKTRGQQVTLRCSSQSGHNTVSWYQQALGQGPQFIFQYYREEENGRGNFPPRFSGLQFPNYSSELNVNALELDDSALYLCASSLGQGADTEAFFGQGTRLTVV.

The chain joins TRBV11-3 to TRBJ2-1; 8 positions match TRBD1. The CDR3 is 15 residues long. J lost 8 bases, V lost 1 base, and 7 bases had no gene match. Germline CDR1 reads SGHNT; CDR2 reads YENEEA. This CDR3 reads CASSLGSGGRDEQFF. DNA of the CDR3: TGTGCCAGCAGCTTAGGGTCAGGGGGCCGTGATGAGCAGTTCTTC.

This clone was recorded a few times. The chain carries TRBV14 and TRBJ1-2; unclear D gene. Trimming removed 5 bases at V and 5 bases at J, with 12 bases between. Germline-derived CDR1 and CDR2 are SGHDN and FVKESK. This CDR3 contains 13 residues. The CDR3 region is CASSSQIGYGYTF. CDR3 nucleotides: TGTGCCAGCAGCTCCCAGATTGGATATGGCTACACCTTC.

The genes are TRBV27 and TRBJ1-2, with TRBD1 matching 8 bases. Germline-derived CDR1 and CDR2 are MNHEY and SMNVEV (reference sequence). Trimming at V came to 5 bases and at J to 2 bases, leaving 22 bases not matched to a gene. This CDR3 comprises 20 residues. The CDR3 DNA is TGTGCCAGCAGTCCCGCTGAACGCCGAGGACAGGGCATAATAAACTATGGCTACACCTTC. It translates to CASSPAERRGQGIINYGYTF.

The rearrangement uses TRBV7-9 and TRBJ2-1; D call uncertain. Germline V gene data show CDR1 as SEHNR and CDR2 as FQNEAQ (reference sequence). This CDR3 has 15 residues. V gave up 1 base and J gave up 8 bases, with 15 bases separating them. The CDR3 DNA follows: TGTGCCAGCAGCTTAGTCCCGCCAGAAGGCGATGAGCAGTTCTTC. Residues: CASSLVPPEGDEQFF.

This clone has only one observation. This chain uses TRBV5-1 with TRBJ1-2; the D is unclear. This CDR3 has 18 residues. The germline gives CDR1 SGHRS, CDR2 YFSETQ. The germline V and J ends were trimmed by 5 bases and 3 bases, with 26 bases remaining between them. The CDR3 region is CASRDNNGWYSLDYGYTF. CDR3 in DNA: TGCGCCAGCAGAGACAACAATGGCTGGTATTCCCTGGACTATGGCTACACCTTC.

This sequence joins TRBV15 and TRBJ1-2; maybe TRBD1 (5 bases). Germline-derived CDR1 and CDR2 are LNHNV and YYDKDF (reference sequence). V shed 5 bases and J shed 3 bases, with 16 bases lying between them. The CDR3 spans 15 residues. This chain's CDR3 is CATSGGPDRDYGYTF. CDR3 in DNA: TGTGCCACCAGCGGAGGACCCGACAGAGACTATGGCTACACCTTC.

This chain joins TRBV7-2 and TRBJ2-7, with D perhaps TRBD2 (6 bases). CDR1 and CDR2 (germline): SGHTA, FQGNSA. The V end was cut by 5 bases, the J end by 6 bases, with 11 bases between. CDR3 length equals 12 residues. This chain's CDR3 is CASSLEGGEQYF. In nucleotides, the CDR3 is TGTGCCAGCAGCCTGGAGGGCGGCGAGCAGTACTTC.

The chain has TRBV6-5 and TRBJ2-7; no definite D call. Germline V CDR1 and CDR2: MNHEY, SVGAGI. V lost 3 bases, J lost 0 bases, and 15 bases lay in between. The CDR3 has 16 residues. The CDR3 nucleotides are TGTGCCAGCAGTTATAGTCGCCAGTCGCACTCCTACGAGCAGTACTTC. Translation: CASSYSRQSHSYEQYF.